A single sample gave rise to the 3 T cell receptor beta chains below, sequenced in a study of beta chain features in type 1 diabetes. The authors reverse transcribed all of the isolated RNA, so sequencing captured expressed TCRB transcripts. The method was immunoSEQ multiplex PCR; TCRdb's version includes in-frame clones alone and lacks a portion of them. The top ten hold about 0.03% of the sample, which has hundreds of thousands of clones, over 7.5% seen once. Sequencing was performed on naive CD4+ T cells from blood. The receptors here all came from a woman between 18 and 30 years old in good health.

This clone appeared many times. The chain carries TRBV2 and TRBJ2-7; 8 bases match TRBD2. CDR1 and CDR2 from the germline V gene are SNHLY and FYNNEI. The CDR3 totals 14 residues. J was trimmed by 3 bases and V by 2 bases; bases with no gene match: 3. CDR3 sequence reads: CASSELAGGYEQYF. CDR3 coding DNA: TGTGCCAGCAGTGAATTGGCGGGAGGCTACGAGCAGTACTTC.

CDR3 region: CASSKREVAGVGEQFF. The CDR3 DNA reads TGCGCCAGCAGCAAACGGGAGGTAGCGGGAGTCGGCGAGCAGTTCTTC. The rearrangement links TRBV5-1 to TRBJ2-1, with TRBD2 matching 9 bases. The germline CDR1 and CDR2 sequences are SGHRS and YFSETQ. V trimming: 4 bases; J trimming: 10 bases; junction bases outside the gene matches: 15. There are 16 residues in the CDR3.

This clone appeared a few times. CDR3 protein: CASSVKQAGVGEQYF. CDR3 nucleotide sequence: TGTGCCAGCTCAGTGAAGCAGGCGGGAGTGGGAGAGCAGTACTTC. The rearrangement joins TRBV18 to TRBJ2-7; TRBD2 aligns across 7 bases. In germline, CDR1 is KGHSH, CDR2 LQKENI. The junction had 14 bases not matched to a gene; V was cut back by 5 bases and J by 7 bases. There are 15 residues in the CDR3.